Listed below are T cell receptor beta chains from one sample, sequenced in a study of CD8+ T cells in alopecia areata. Sequenced by immunoSEQ multiplex PCR; TCRdb stores in-frame clones only, minus some. The sample includes some 240,000 clones, about 58% of them seen just once. This sample comprised CD4+ T cells sorted from blood, obtained at week 4, from a patient treated with tofacitinib. The receptors were sampled from a human donor with alopecia areata. Both conserved end residues are part of each CDR3. Each record gives: D gene, J gene, clone size, V gene, CDR3 protein, CDR3 DNA. D genes are given only for firm matches. Part of the rows lack a size; the others show once, few, many or a class for expanded clones.

D gene: -
J gene: TRBJ1-1
clone size: -
V gene: TRBV25-1
CDR3 protein: CASRGYTEAFF
CDR3 DNA: TGTGCCAGCAGGGGGTACACTGAAGCTTTCTTT

D gene: TRBD1
J gene: TRBJ2-2
clone size: few
V gene: TRBV19
CDR3 protein: CATGQGATGELFF
CDR3 DNA: TGTGCCACGGGACAGGGGGCTACCGGGGAGCTGTTTTTT

D gene: -
J gene: TRBJ2-1
clone size: -
V gene: TRBV27
CDR3 protein: CASGLFGEQFF
CDR3 DNA: TGTGCCAGCGGCCTTTTCGGTGAGCAGTTCTTC

D gene: -
J gene: TRBJ1-1
clone size: -
V gene: TRBV29-1
CDR3 protein: CSVDRQGSSTEAFF
CDR3 DNA: TGCAGCGTTGACCGCCAGGGGAGTAGCACTGAAGCTTTCTTT

D gene: -
J gene: TRBJ2-3
clone size: -
V gene: TRBV4-3
CDR3 protein: CASSQSPRGDTQYF
CDR3 DNA: TGCGCCAGCAGCCAATCCCCGCGCGGGGATACGCAGTATTTT

D gene: -
J gene: TRBJ1-6
clone size: -
V gene: TRBV15
CDR3 protein: CATSRDRPTPTSPLHF
CDR3 DNA: TGTGCCACCAGCAGAGATAGGCCAACCCCAACCTCACCCCTCCACTTT

D gene: -
J gene: TRBJ2-3
clone size: -
V gene: TRBV5-1
CDR3 protein: CASSELPADTQYF
CDR3 DNA: TGCGCCAGCAGCGAGTTACCGGCAGATACGCAGTATTTT

D gene: -
J gene: TRBJ1-5
clone size: -
V gene: TRBV30
CDR3 protein: CAWSVGGDSNQPQHF
CDR3 DNA: TGTGCCTGGAGTGTAGGGGGGGATAGCAATCAGCCCCAGCATTTT

D gene: -
J gene: TRBJ1-2
clone size: few
V gene: TRBV5-6
CDR3 protein: CASSSGIDYGYTF
CDR3 DNA: TGTGCCAGCAGCTCAGGGATAGACTATGGCTACACCTTC

D gene: -
J gene: TRBJ1-5
clone size: -
V gene: TRBV19
CDR3 protein: CASSAGPRGNQPQHF
CDR3 DNA: TGTGCCAGTAGTGCCGGTCCAAGGGGCAATCAGCCCCAGCATTTT

D gene: -
J gene: TRBJ1-2
clone size: -
V gene: TRBV4-3
CDR3 protein: CASGPSSHGYTF
CDR3 DNA: TGCGCCAGCGGCCCCAGCTCCCATGGCTACACCTTC

D gene: -
J gene: TRBJ1-6
clone size: -
V gene: TRBV10-3
CDR3 protein: CAISDRGVNSPLHF
CDR3 DNA: TGTGCCATCAGTGACAGGGGCGTAAATTCACCCCTCCACTTT

D gene: -
J gene: TRBJ2-3
clone size: once
V gene: TRBV10-2
CDR3 protein: CASSESDTQYF
CDR3 DNA: TGCGCCAGCAGTGAGTCAGATACGCAGTATTTT

D gene: -
J gene: TRBJ1-6
clone size: -
V gene: TRBV2
CDR3 protein: CASSEALSPLHF
CDR3 DNA: TGTGCCAGCAGTGAAGCACTATCACCCCTCCACTTT

D gene: -
J gene: TRBJ2-6
clone size: once
V gene: TRBV30
CDR3 protein: CAWRTGFGANVLTF
CDR3 DNA: TGTGCCTGGAGGACAGGCTTCGGGGCCAACGTCCTGACTTTC

D gene: -
J gene: TRBJ2-3
clone size: -
V gene: TRBV27
CDR3 protein: CASSLARGRTDTQYF
CDR3 DNA: TGTGCCAGCAGTTTAGCCCGGGGGCGCACAGATACGCAGTATTTT

D gene: -
J gene: TRBJ1-4
clone size: -
V gene: TRBV29-1
CDR3 protein: CSVLGDGEKLFF
CDR3 DNA: TGCAGCGTTCTGGGTGACGGTGAAAAACTGTTTTTT

D gene: -
J gene: TRBJ1-1
clone size: -
V gene: TRBV30
CDR3 protein: CAWSGLSEAFF
CDR3 DNA: TGTGCCTGGAGTGGGTTGAGTGAAGCTTTCTTT

D gene: -
J gene: TRBJ2-1
clone size: few
V gene: TRBV29-1
CDR3 protein: CSVNTGTNEQFF
CDR3 DNA: TGCAGCGTTAATACAGGGACCAATGAGCAGTTCTTC

D gene: -
J gene: TRBJ2-1
clone size: -
V gene: TRBV4-3
CDR3 protein: CASSQDSRANEQFF
CDR3 DNA: TGCGCCAGCAGCCAAGACTCGAGAGCCAATGAGCAGTTCTTC

D gene: -
J gene: TRBJ2-1
clone size: few
V gene: TRBV7-2
CDR3 protein: CASSLAGQGSYNEQFF
CDR3 DNA: TGTGCCAGCAGCTTAGCGGGACAAGGGTCCTACAATGAGCAGTTCTTC

D gene: -
J gene: TRBJ1-2
clone size: -
V gene: TRBV6-4
CDR3 protein: CATWAGYGYTF
CDR3 DNA: TGTGCCACCTGGGCAGGCTATGGCTACACCTTC

D gene: -
J gene: TRBJ1-4
clone size: many
V gene: TRBV7-9
CDR3 protein: CASSFARDQEKLFF
CDR3 DNA: TGTGCCAGCAGCTTTGCCAGGGATCAGGAAAAACTGTTTTTT

D gene: -
J gene: TRBJ1-1
clone size: -
V gene: TRBV11-2
CDR3 protein: CASSITGSGGTEAFF
CDR3 DNA: TGTGCCAGCAGCATAACAGGGAGCGGAGGCACTGAAGCTTTCTTT

D gene: -
J gene: TRBJ2-3
clone size: -
V gene: TRBV29-1
CDR3 protein: CSVVLRGETDTQYF
CDR3 DNA: TGCAGCGTTGTCCTCAGGGGGGAGACAGATACGCAGTATTTT

D gene: TRBD1
J gene: TRBJ1-2
clone size: -
V gene: TRBV19
CDR3 protein: CASSMTRTGGDYGYTF
CDR3 DNA: TGTGCCAGTAGTATGACACGCACAGGGGGCGACTATGGCTACACCTTC

D gene: TRBD1
J gene: TRBJ1-5
clone size: -
V gene: TRBV13
CDR3 protein: CASGDSRSNQPQHF
CDR3 DNA: TGTGCCAGTGGGGACAGTCGGAGCAATCAGCCCCAGCATTTT

D gene: -
J gene: TRBJ2-3
clone size: -
V gene: TRBV27
CDR3 protein: CASSPEGAGVRTDTQYF
CDR3 DNA: TGTGCCAGCAGTCCCGAGGGGGCGGGGGTGCGCACAGATACGCAGTATTTT

D gene: TRBD2
J gene: TRBJ2-2
clone size: few
V gene: TRBV29-1
CDR3 protein: CSVRTSGNTGELFF
CDR3 DNA: TGCAGCGTACGGACTAGCGGGAACACCGGGGAGCTGTTTTTT

D gene: -
J gene: TRBJ2-3
clone size: -
V gene: TRBV29-1
CDR3 protein: CSVVGTSTDTQYF
CDR3 DNA: TGCAGCGTTGTCGGGACTAGCACAGATACGCAGTATTTT

D gene: TRBD2
J gene: TRBJ2-6
clone size: -
V gene: TRBV4-1
CDR3 protein: CASSPGGGTGANVLTF
CDR3 DNA: TGCGCCAGCAGCCCCGGGGGGGGGACTGGGGCCAACGTCCTGACTTTC

D gene: TRBD1
J gene: TRBJ2-5
clone size: -
V gene: TRBV10-3
CDR3 protein: CAISATPGQGLQETQYF
CDR3 DNA: TGTGCCATCAGTGCAACTCCGGGACAGGGCCTCCAAGAGACCCAGTACTTC

D gene: -
J gene: TRBJ2-6
clone size: -
V gene: TRBV4-3
CDR3 protein: CASSLTGGSGANVLTF
CDR3 DNA: TGCGCCAGCAGTCTCACTGGCGGCTCTGGGGCCAACGTCCTGACTTTC

D gene: -
J gene: TRBJ1-2
clone size: few
V gene: TRBV9
CDR3 protein: CASSPGMYGYTF
CDR3 DNA: TGTGCCAGCAGCCCGGGGATGTATGGCTACACCTTC

D gene: TRBD1
J gene: TRBJ1-1
clone size: -
V gene: TRBV30
CDR3 protein: CAWTGGGTEAFF
CDR3 DNA: TGTGCCTGGACAGGGGGCGGAACTGAAGCTTTCTTT

D gene: TRBD1
J gene: TRBJ1-5
clone size: once
V gene: TRBV2
CDR3 protein: CASSIGTGNQPQHF
CDR3 DNA: TGTGCCAGCAGTATTGGGACAGGGAATCAGCCCCAGCATTTT

D gene: TRBD1
J gene: TRBJ1-2
clone size: -
V gene: TRBV7-9
CDR3 protein: CASGYGQGCGYTF
CDR3 DNA: TGTGCCAGCGGTTATGGACAGGGCTGCGGCTACACCTTC

D gene: -
J gene: TRBJ2-3
clone size: -
V gene: TRBV7-2
CDR3 protein: CASSPRALTQYF
CDR3 DNA: TGTGCCAGCAGCCCTCGGGCTCTGACGCAGTATTTT

D gene: -
J gene: TRBJ2-7
clone size: -
V gene: TRBV2
CDR3 protein: CASSEQGRGEQYF
CDR3 DNA: TGTGCCAGCAGCGAGCAGGGAAGGGGCGAGCAGTACTTC

D gene: -
J gene: TRBJ2-5
clone size: -
V gene: TRBV27
CDR3 protein: CASSLSGRTVIETQYF
CDR3 DNA: TGTGCCAGCAGTTTGTCGGGCCGGACGGTAATTGAGACCCAGTACTTC

D gene: TRBD2
J gene: TRBJ2-2
clone size: -
V gene: TRBV7-3
CDR3 protein: CASSLMGSLAGEELFF
CDR3 DNA: TGTGCCAGCAGCTTAATGGGTTCCCTAGCGGGGGAGGAGCTGTTTTTT

D gene: -
J gene: TRBJ2-5
clone size: many
V gene: TRBV7-2
CDR3 protein: CASSKRAGNSNVGTQYF
CDR3 DNA: TGTGCCAGCAGCAAGCGGGCGGGGAACTCCAATGTTGGGACCCAGTACTTC

D gene: -
J gene: TRBJ2-3
clone size: -
V gene: TRBV9
CDR3 protein: CASSPDRRASTDTQYF
CDR3 DNA: TGTGCCAGCAGCCCCGATAGACGGGCAAGCACAGATACGCAGTATTTT

D gene: -
J gene: TRBJ2-1
clone size: -
V gene: TRBV25-1
CDR3 protein: CASTSGTEYEQFF
CDR3 DNA: TGTGCCAGCACCTCAGGGACCGAATATGAGCAGTTCTTC

D gene: TRBD1
J gene: TRBJ1-1
clone size: -
V gene: TRBV4-1
CDR3 protein: CASSQEENRGRVEAFF
CDR3 DNA: TGCGCCAGCAGCCAAGAGGAGAACAGGGGGCGGGTTGAAGCTTTCTTT

D gene: -
J gene: TRBJ1-6
clone size: -
V gene: TRBV18
CDR3 protein: CASSPGAEWSPLHF
CDR3 DNA: TGTGCCAGCTCACCAGGGGCGGAGTGGTCACCCCTCCACTTT

D gene: -
J gene: TRBJ1-2
clone size: -
V gene: TRBV18
CDR3 protein: CASSPRGEGGYTF
CDR3 DNA: TGTGCCAGCTCACCAAGGGGGGAAGGTGGCTACACCTTC

D gene: TRBD2
J gene: TRBJ2-1
clone size: -
V gene: TRBV29-1
CDR3 protein: CSHVRRRASGENEQFF
CDR3 DNA: TGCAGCCACGTTAGGAGGCGGGCTAGCGGGGAAAATGAGCAGTTCTTC

D gene: TRBD2
J gene: TRBJ2-2
clone size: -
V gene: TRBV5-1
CDR3 protein: CASSWTPRLAGSVTNTGELFF
CDR3 DNA: TGCGCCAGCAGCTGGACCCCCCGACTAGCGGGCTCAGTGACGAACACCGGGGAGCTGTTTTTT

D gene: TRBD1
J gene: TRBJ1-2
clone size: -
V gene: TRBV2
CDR3 protein: CASETGDYGYTF
CDR3 DNA: TGTGCCAGCGAAACAGGGGACTATGGCTACACCTTC

D gene: -
J gene: TRBJ1-2
clone size: -
V gene: TRBV14
CDR3 protein: CASSPGTVGYTF
CDR3 DNA: TGTGCCAGCAGCCCGGGGACCGTTGGCTACACCTTC

D gene: -
J gene: TRBJ1-2
clone size: -
V gene: TRBV30
CDR3 protein: CAWSPGTSYGYTF
CDR3 DNA: TGTGCCTGGAGTCCGGGGACCTCCTATGGCTACACCTTC

D gene: TRBD1
J gene: TRBJ2-7
clone size: few
V gene: TRBV18
CDR3 protein: CASSPGQGEQYF
CDR3 DNA: TGTGCCAGCTCACCAGGACAGGGCGAGCAGTACTTC

D gene: -
J gene: TRBJ2-2
clone size: -
V gene: TRBV7-8
CDR3 protein: CASSLDRNTGELFF
CDR3 DNA: TGTGCCAGCAGCTTAGACAGGAACACCGGGGAGCTGTTTTTT